This T cell receptor beta chain was captured by sequencing in a study of cytomegalovirus exposure and HLA in healthy donors. PCR involved 60 Vbeta and 13 Jbeta primers. Under the authors' procedure: Roughly 10 million shared chains were among about 80 million unique TCR beta chains counted in a later analysis. Some clones are missing from TCRdb's copy, which holds only in-frame ones; the method was immunoSEQ multiplex PCR. V and J calls and clone size are as listed in that table; D and trimming were resolved from the DNA. The table has about 110,000 clones, over 9.5% seen once. Study findings and constraints: A later analysis showed HLA-associated TCR beta chains outstripping equally common others in clonal expansion. Certain indistinguishable V segments, among them TRBV6-2 and TRBV6-3, were excluded. As confirmed in vitro, a few CMV-associated chains were specific for CMV antigens.

The table lists this clone with a few counts. Its antigen is as yet unknown. The germline gives CDR1 LNHDA, CDR2 SQIVND (reference sequence). The V segment lost 3 bases and the J segment 4 bases; nucleotides outside the gene matches: 5. This CDR3 spans 14 amino acids. This sequence originates from a man between 35 and 55 years old in good health and CMV-seropositive. This chain links TRBV19 with TRBJ1-1; 7 bases are a match to TRBD1. The sample was PBMCs. The CDR3 is CASSILSGGTEAFF. CDR3 nucleotide sequence: TGTGCCAGTAGTATCCTTTCAGGGGGCACTGAAGCTTTCTTT.